The 24 T cell receptor beta chains listed next were all sequenced from one sample in a study of T cells in Graves' hyperthyroidism and ophthalmopathy. TCR beta CDR3 region amplification was performed from RNA transcripts. The HTBI primer set was used in a first-round RT-PCR of the TCR CDR3. Each CDR3 protein is one row after TCRdb ran MiXCR on the multiplex PCR reads. The table shows nearly 600,000 distinct CDR3 sequences, with 14% occurring only once. The specimen sequenced was blood. All receptors come from a young woman with Graves' ophthalmopathy.

This clonotype showed up many times. The J gene is TRBJ1-1, the V gene TRBV3-1; the D is unclear. V lost 4 bases and J lost 2, with 11 bases in between. The CDR3 covers 14 residues. Looked up from germline, CDR1 is LGHDT and CDR2 is YNNKEL (reference sequence). CDR3 protein: CASSRTETNTEAFF. CDR3 DNA: TGTGCCAGCAGCCGGACCGAAACCAACACTGAAGCTTTCTTT.

As regards this clonotype: A much larger clone lies one base from this, so it may be a read error. The J gene is TRBJ2-2, the V gene TRBV10-3, with TRBD2 identical over 10 bases. Germline CDR1 reads ENHRY; CDR2 reads SYGVKD. The CDR3 extends over 16 amino acids. V lost 5 bases and J lost 7; bases outside the gene matches: 10. CDR3 nucleotides: TGTGCCATCAGTTACTCGCCTAGCGGGAGTATCGGGGAGCTGTTTTTT. This translates into CAISYSPSGSIGELFF.

J is TRBJ2-2 and V is TRBV5-1; possibly TRBD1 for D (5 bases). Trimming left V 0 bases short and J 4 bases short, with 16 bases between. Germline CDR1 and CDR2: SGHRS and YFSETQ. The CDR3 consists of 17 residues. CDR3 DNA: TGCGCCAGCAGCTTGGAGTCGGCTAGAAGGGGCACCGGGGAGCTGTTTTTT. Its protein product is CASSLESARRGTGELFF.

This clonotype has ten or more counts. V usage is TRBV6-2 or TRBV6-3 and J usage is TRBJ2-7, with D possibly matching TRBD2 (5 bases). The ends were cut back, 6 bases at V and 8 bases at J, with 20 bases in the middle. The CDR3 runs 14 residues. Germline V CDR1 and CDR2: MNHEY, SVGEGT. The CDR3 spells CASSHGSGVVQQYF. CDR3 DNA: TGTGCCAGCAGCCATGGGAGTGGAGTGGTGCAGCAGTACTTC.

In its sample, this clonotype was seen many times. The J gene is TRBJ1-4, the V gene TRBV28, with 9 bases lining up with TRBD1. The CDR3 is 17 amino acids. In germline, CDR1 is MDHEN, CDR2 SYDVKM. The V gene end was trimmed by 5 bases and the J gene end by 6 bases; junction bases not matched to a gene: 13. CDR3 sequence reads: CASSPPHRTGADEKLFF. CDR3 bases: TGTGCCAGCAGTCCCCCCCACCGGACAGGGGCGGATGAAAAACTGTTTTTT.

The table lists this clonotype with many counts. The V and J genes are TRBV7-2 and TRBJ1-4; D is possibly TRBD1 (6 bases). This CDR3 region has 16 residues. CDR1 and CDR2 from the germline V gene are SGHTA and FQGNSA. V gave up 2 bases and J gave up 8 bases, with 18 bases separating them. CDR3 DNA sequence: TGTGCCAGCAGCTTACAGGGCGGGGGGCAGGGCGAAAAACTGTTTTTT. Its protein is CASSLQGGGQGEKLFF.

On this clonotype itself: This may come from a read error, since a much larger clone is one base off. V and J are TRBV3-1 and TRBJ2-7; maybe TRBD1 (6 bases). V was clipped by 3 bases and J by 7 bases, with 10 bases between them. There are 12 residues in the CDR3. Germline V gives CDR1 LGHDT, CDR2 YNNKEL (reference sequence). The CDR3 DNA is TGTGCCAGCAGCCATGACAGGAATGAGCAGTACTTC. Translating gives CASSHDRNEQYF.

This clonotype was seen more than once but under ten times. The J gene is TRBJ2-6, the V gene TRBV6-1; 9 bases fit TRBD1. J gave up 7 bases and V 6 bases, and 4 bases lay outside the gene matches. The CDR3 has 14 residues. The germline V gene encodes CDR1 MNHNS and CDR2 SASEGT. CDR3 coding DNA: TGTGCCAGCAGGTACAGGGGGCTTGCCAACGTCCTGACTTTC. Encoded protein: CASRYRGLANVLTF.

The sample holds a few counts of this clonotype. V gene TRBV9 combines with J gene TRBJ1-5, with 7 bases aligning to TRBD1. The CDR3 runs to 14 residues. CDR1 and CDR2 from the germline V gene are SGDLS and YYNGEE. With 0 bases clipped from V and 6 bases from J, the junction kept 3 bases outside the gene matches. DNA for the CDR3: TGTGCCAGCAGCGTAGGACAGGGTAGTCAGCCCCAGCATTTT. It translates to CASSVGQGSQPQHF.

Ten or more counts support this clonotype. The chain is built from TRBV19 and TRBJ2-7, with 10 bases aligning to TRBD1. Germline CDR1 is LNHDA and CDR2 is SQIVND (reference sequence). The ends lost 3 bases at V and 4 bases at J; junction bases unmatched: 3. This CDR3 is 14 amino acids long. The CDR3 nucleotides read TGTGCCAGTAGTATGGGGACAGGGGCTTACGAGCAGTACTTC. Translation: CASSMGTGAYEQYF.

This clonotype showed up many times. The chain is built from TRBV10-3 and TRBJ2-3, with 14 bases that match TRBD2. Trimming took 8 bases from V and 6 from J; bases not matched to a gene: 7. Germline V lookup: CDR1 ENHRY, CDR2 SYGVKD. The CDR3 runs to 15 residues. This CDR3 is CAILGGLAGADTQYF. The CDR3, as DNA: TGTGCCATCCTTGGGGGACTAGCGGGAGCTGATACGCAGTATTTT.

This clonotype has just a few counts. The chain carries TRBV7-3 and TRBJ2-5; 8 positions agree with TRBD2. Trimming cost V 2 bases and J 5 bases; bases outside gene matches: 7. The germline CDR1 and CDR2 sequences are SGHTA and FQGTGA. The CDR3 contains 15 residues. The CDR3 coding sequence is TGTGCCAGCAGCTTAGCTAGCGGGCCCCTGGAGACCCAGTACTTC. Its translation: CASSLASGPLETQYF. Full variable domain (rest looked up from reference TRBV7-3 and TRBJ2-5): GAGVSQTPSNKVTEKGKYVELRCDPISGHTALYWYRQSLGQGPEFLIYFQGTGAADDSGLPNDRFFAVRPEGSVSTLKIQRTERGDSAVYLCASSLASGPLETQYFGPGTRLLVL.

The chain has TRBV19 and TRBJ2-7; D not resolved. This CDR3 region has 16 residues. In germline, CDR1 is LNHDA, CDR2 SQIVND (reference sequence). Trimming took off 7 bases at V and 5 bases at J, with 24 bases between the two ends. The CDR3 reads CASTPSFASTIHEQYF. The CDR3, as DNA: TGTGCCAGTACCCCTTCTTTCGCTAGTACTATCCACGAGCAGTACTTC.

The chain has TRBV6-1 and TRBJ2-1; TRBD2 aligns across 9 bases. This CDR3 has 13 amino acids. V lost 7 bases to trimming and J lost 7 bases; unmatched junction nucleotides: 5. Per germline, CDR1 MNHNS and CDR2 SASEGT. CDR3 sequence (DNA): TGTGCCAGCATAGGCGGGAGGGAAAATGAGCAGTTCTTC. Encoded protein: CASIGGRENEQFF.

This clonotype appeared many times. This rearrangement joins TRBV18 to TRBJ1-5; D remains unclear. The CDR3 totals 15 residues. From germline, CDR1 is KGHSH and CDR2 LQKENI. With 1 base removed from V and 4 bases from J, the gap between germline ends came to 11 bases. The CDR3 DNA sequence: TGTGCCAGCTCACCACTGGACGGCAGTAATCAGCCCCAGCATTTT. This translates into CASSPLDGSNQPQHF.

On this clonotype itself: The germline gene is not matched at one end of the junction; a read error may be the cause. The rearrangement links TRBV20-1 to TRBJ2-5; 8 bases are shared with TRBD1. The CDR3 is 15 amino acids. The germline V gene encodes CDR1 DFQATT and CDR2 SNEGSKA (reference sequence). CDR3 nucleotide sequence: TGCAGCGCTAGAGAACCAGGGGGCGCGGTAGAGACCCAGTACTTC. Its translation is CSAREPGGAVETQYF.

The chain couples TRBV7-8 to TRBJ2-2; possibly TRBD1 for D (5 bases). This CDR3 spans 16 amino acids. Per the germline V gene, CDR1 is SGHVS and CDR2 is FQNEAQ. Trimming took 3 bases from V and 4 from J, leaving 15 bases between them. For the CDR3, the DNA is TGTGCCAGCAGCTTCCAGGGCGCACGGAGCACCGGGGAGCTGTTTTTT. Protein: CASSFQGARSTGELFF.

This clonotype was observed many times. The chain has TRBV28 and TRBJ2-5; 8 bases match TRBD2. CDR1 and CDR2 from the germline V gene are MDHEN and SYDVKM. V was pared by 6 bases and J by 4 bases, with 16 bases of the junction left unmatched. CDR3 length: 17 residues. CDR3 nucleotide sequence: TGTGCCAGCAGCTACGCCCCCTTAGCGGGAAGGGGAGAGACCCAGTACTTC. Its protein product is CASSYAPLAGRGETQYF.

The J gene is TRBJ2-7, the V gene TRBV7-9; 11 bases match TRBD2. This CDR3 comprises 19 residues. Germline CDR1 and CDR2: SEHNR and FQNEAQ (reference sequence). J lost 6 bases, V lost 3 bases, and 19 bases had no gene match. CDR3 in DNA: TGTGCCAGCAGCTTGGAAGGGTTGGTAGCGGGAGGGCCTGCTACCGAGCAGTACTTC. Its protein product is CASSLEGLVAGGPATEQYF.

This clonotype showed up just a few times. This chain links TRBV19 with TRBJ1-1, with no clear D. Germline values: CDR1 LNHDA, CDR2 SQIVND (reference sequence). The CDR3 extends over 15 amino acids. V was cut by 8 bases and J by 4 bases, with 20 bases left in between. This CDR3 reads CASSDGSKWGTEAFF. The CDR3, as DNA: TGTGCCAGTTCCGACGGGAGCAAGTGGGGCACTGAAGCTTTCTTT.

This clonotype has only a few counts. The chain recombines TRBV19 with TRBJ1-1; no clear D. Germline V lookup: CDR1 LNHDA, CDR2 SQIVND (reference sequence). There are 13 residues in the CDR3. V gave up 7 bases and J gave up 4 bases, with 13 bases separating them. The CDR3 loop is CASTERVGTEAFF. DNA for the CDR3: TGTGCCAGTACCGAACGGGTAGGCACTGAAGCTTTCTTT.

This clonotype was counted ten times or more. The chain links TRBV20-1 to TRBJ2-1, with 13 bases that match TRBD2. Per germline, CDR1 DFQATT and CDR2 SNEGSKA (reference sequence). This CDR3 contains 14 residues. The V segment lost 6 bases and the J segment 6 bases; nucleotides outside the gene matches: 5. CDR3 nucleotides: TGCAGTGCCCTCAGGACTAGCGGGAGCAATGAGCAGTTCTTC. The encoded protein is CSALRTSGSNEQFF.

The chain combines TRBV27 with TRBJ2-1, with 7 bases matching TRBD2. From germline, CDR1 is MNHEY and CDR2 SMNVEV (reference sequence). V lost 0 bases, J lost 8 bases, and 13 bases stayed unmatched. The CDR3 contains 17 residues. This CDR3 is CASSLSIRREYFDEQFF. CDR3 nucleotides: TGTGCCAGCAGTTTATCGATACGGCGGGAGTATTTCGATGAGCAGTTCTTC.

This clonotype came up many times. J is TRBJ1-2 and V is TRBV18; no definite D call. The CDR3 length is 11 residues. The V end lost 5 bases, the J end lost 2 bases, and 3 bases lay between the germline ends. CDR1 is KGHSH and CDR2 is LQKENI in the germline V gene. The CDR3 loop is CASSNNYGYTF. CDR3 coding DNA: TGTGCCAGCTCAAACAACTATGGCTACACCTTC.